Following are 27 T cell receptor beta chains from one sample sequenced in a study of blood T cell repertoires in COVID-19. Some clones are missing from TCRdb's copy, which holds only in-frame ones; the method was immunoSEQ multiplex PCR. This sample has around 190,000 clones, with about nine tenths found just once. Material: peripheral blood. The receptors derive from a man aged 25 to 40 with acute or convalescent COVID-19.

The rearrangement joins TRBV5-1 to TRBJ2-1, with 12 bases aligning to TRBD2. Germline trimming cut 2 bases from V and 6 bases from J; bases unmatched to any gene: 6. CDR1 SGHRS and CDR2 YFSETQ come from the germline V gene. This CDR3 is built from 16 residues. CDR3 residues: CASSLFLAGGFNEQFF. The CDR3, as DNA: TGCGCCAGCAGCTTATTTCTAGCGGGAGGGTTCAATGAGCAGTTCTTC.

V is TRBV6-5 and J is TRBJ1-5, with 9 positions matching TRBD1. This CDR3 is 13 amino acids long. The V and J ends lost 6 bases and 6 bases, in that order; junction bases with no gene match: 3. Germline-derived CDR1 and CDR2 are MNHEY and SVGAGI. The CDR3 coding sequence is TGTGCCAGCAGGGGACAGGGCCTTCAGCCCCAGCATTTT. Translating gives CASRGQGLQPQHF.

The rearrangement uses TRBV9 and TRBJ2-5; D call uncertain. The CDR3 runs to 13 residues. Germline CDR1 and CDR2: SGDLS and YYNGEE. Trimming took 0 bases from V and 4 from J, leaving 7 bases between them. The DNA for the CDR3 is TGTGCCAGCAGCGTAGGCAGTATAGAGACCCAGTACTTC. Residues: CASSVGSIETQYF.

This clone was observed a handful of times. The chain has TRBV2 and TRBJ1-5, with TRBD1 as a possible D gene (5 bases). Germline values: CDR1 SNHLY, CDR2 FYNNEI. There are 15 residues in the CDR3. Trimming took 4 bases from V and 4 from J, leaving 14 bases between them. CDR3 residues: CASSVRGLRNQPQHF. The CDR3 DNA sequence: TGTGCCAGCAGTGTTCGGGGACTTAGGAATCAGCCCCAGCATTTT. The complete variable domain, with remaining parts taken from reference TRBV2 and TRBJ1-5, reads EPEVTQTPSHQVTQMGQEVILRCVPISNHLYFYWYRQILGQKVEFLVSFYNNEISEKSEIFDDQFSVERPDGSNFTLKIRSTKLEDSAMYFCASSVRGLRNQPQHFGDGTRLSIL.

This clone was seen a handful of times. The chain recombines TRBV27 with TRBJ2-1; TRBD1 agrees at 11 bases. Germline V gene lookup returns CDR1 MNHEY and CDR2 SMNVEV (reference sequence). The CDR3 runs to 12 residues. The ends lost 5 bases at V and 12 bases at J; junction bases unmatched: 3. The CDR3 reads CASSRTGGGQFF. In DNA, the CDR3 is TGTGCCAGCAGTCGGACAGGGGGCGGGCAGTTCTTC.

The rearrangement joins TRBV13 to TRBJ2-1; 7 positions agree with TRBD2. With V trimmed by 4 bases and J by 7 bases, 7 bases remained unmatched. The germline V gene has CDR1 PRHDT and CDR2 FYEKMQ (reference sequence). The CDR3 runs to 14 residues. The CDR3 DNA follows: TGTGCCAGCAGCTCAAGACTAGCCTCGAATGAGCAGTTCTTC. This codes for CASSSRLASNEQFF.

This rearrangement joins TRBV5-4 to TRBJ2-3; 8 bases map to TRBD2. The V gene's germline CDR1 is SGHNT and CDR2 YYREEE (reference sequence). CDR3 size: 17 residues. The V and J ends lost 0 bases and 3 bases, in that order; junction bases with no gene match: 9. CDR3 coding DNA: TGTGCCAGCAGCTTGGGTTTGTATACGGGAGGGACAGATACGCAGTATTTT. Amino acids: CASSLGLYTGGTDTQYF.

V gene TRBV7-4 combines with J gene TRBJ2-7; weak D call: TRBD1 (6 bases). CDR1 and CDR2 (germline): SGHVT, SQSDAQ. V was trimmed by 7 bases and J by 2 bases, leaving 21 bases between them. The CDR3 runs 16 residues. CDR3 sequence (DNA): TGTGCCAGCACCTCAGGGGATCCAGGGTACACCTACGAGCAGTACTTC. It codes for CASTSGDPGYTYEQYF.

This CDR3 reads CASSFGGLSSGANVLTF. CDR3 nucleotides: TGTGCCAGCAGTTTTGGAGGGCTGAGCTCTGGGGCCAACGTCCTGACTTTC. The rearrangement joins TRBV28 to TRBJ2-6; possibly TRBD2 for D (6 bases). The germline V and J ends were trimmed by 3 bases and 0 bases, with 12 bases remaining between them. This CDR3 has 17 residues. In germline, CDR1 is MDHEN, CDR2 SYDVKM.

This clone was seen once. V is TRBV5-1 and J is TRBJ2-2; the match to TRBD1 covers 11 bases. Germline values: CDR1 SGHRS, CDR2 YFSETQ. CDR3 length: 17 residues. V shed 3 bases, J shed 1 base, and the junction held 5 bases outside the gene matches. CDR3 residues: CASSSGQGAGNTGELFF. The DNA for the CDR3 is TGCGCCAGCAGCTCCGGACAGGGGGCCGGGAACACCGGGGAGCTGTTTTTT.

The chain links TRBV28 to TRBJ1-2; no firm D call. The CDR3 totals 14 residues. The germline gives CDR1 MDHEN, CDR2 SYDVKM. The ends were cut back, 3 bases at V and 1 base at J, with 9 bases in the middle. The CDR3 spells CASSFLLDNYGYTF. CDR3 DNA sequence: TGTGCCAGCAGTTTTCTATTAGATAACTATGGCTACACCTTC.

The chain uses TRBV27 and TRBJ2-7; 7 bases match TRBD1. The V and J ends lost 9 bases and 3 bases, in that order; junction bases with no gene match: 2. The V gene's germline CDR1 is MNHEY and CDR2 SMNVEV (reference sequence). CDR3 length equals 11 residues. The CDR3 nucleotides read TGTGCCAGGACAGGGTACTACGAGCAGTACTTC. It codes for CARTGYYEQYF.

This chain connects TRBV6-6 to TRBJ2-5; TRBD2 aligns across 7 bases. The V and J ends lost 0 bases and 9 bases, in that order; junction bases with no gene match: 7. Per the germline V gene, CDR1 is MNHNY and CDR2 is SVGAGI (reference sequence). CDR3 size: 14 residues. CDR3 nucleotide sequence: TGTGCCAGCAGTTACTCGGGGGGGACCATGGCCCAGTACTTC. This codes for CASSYSGGTMAQYF.

The chain combines TRBV3-1 (or the pseudogene TRBV3-2) with TRBJ2-3; maybe TRBD2 (7 bases). Trimming cost V 3 bases and J 3 bases, with 16 bases left between them. Germline V gene lookup returns CDR1 LGHDT and CDR2 YNNKEL (reference sequence). CDR3 length: 16 residues. The CDR3, as DNA: TGTGCCAGCAGCCAGTTCGGGGGGCGGAGGACAGATACGCAGTATTTT. Its protein is CASSQFGGRRTDTQYF.

The genes are TRBV5-4 and TRBJ2-3; the D is unclear. Trimming cost V 0 bases and J 1 base, with 12 bases left between them. The CDR3 loop spans 16 amino acids. Germline CDR1 is SGHNT and CDR2 is YYREEE (reference sequence). CDR3 sequence: CASSLARPGRTDTQYF. The CDR3 region has the DNA TGTGCCAGCAGCTTGGCCCGCCCTGGGCGCACAGATACGCAGTATTTT.

The chain joins TRBV27 to TRBJ2-1; no definite D call. The CDR3 runs 14 residues. V lost 5 bases and J lost 4, with 12 bases in between. Germline V gene lookup returns CDR1 MNHEY and CDR2 SMNVEV (reference sequence). This CDR3 is CASSPKRNYNEQFF. The CDR3 DNA reads as TGTGCCAGCAGTCCAAAGCGAAATTACAATGAGCAGTTCTTC.

J is TRBJ2-1 and V is TRBV5-1; 10 nucleotides line up with TRBD2. The CDR3 consists of 15 residues. Per the germline V gene, CDR1 is SGHRS and CDR2 is YFSETQ. Unmatched junction bases numbered 5, after V lost 4 bases and J lost 4 bases. CDR3 residues: CASSTGTSVYNEQFF. The CDR3 nucleotides read TGCGCCAGCAGCACCGGGACTAGCGTTTACAATGAGCAGTTCTTC.

The chain is built from TRBV25-1 and TRBJ2-5, with D perhaps TRBD2 (7 bases). Trimming left V 3 bases short and J 4 bases short, with 15 bases between. Germline values: CDR1 MGHDK, CDR2 SYGVNS. The CDR3 length is 15 residues. Here the CDR3 DNA reads TGTGCCAGCAGTGATGGGGGGGCAATTGGAGAGACCCAGTACTTC. Protein product: CASSDGGAIGETQYF.

Remarks on this clone: One end of the junction does not line up with germline, which may come from a read error. This chain links TRBV4-1 with TRBJ2-2, with D possibly matching TRBD1 (5 bases). CDR3 length: 13 amino acids. CDR1 is MGHRA and CDR2 is YSYEKL in the germline V gene. The CDR3 coding sequence is TGTCGCCAGGGCAGAACGAACACCGGGGAGCTGTTTTTT. Translating gives CRQGRTNTGELFF.

V is TRBV3-1 (or the pseudogene TRBV3-2) and J is TRBJ2-1, with D unclear. This CDR3 has 13 amino acids. In germline, CDR1 is LGHDT, CDR2 YNNKEL (reference sequence). V was cut by 0 bases and J by 4 bases, with 4 bases left in between. As DNA, the CDR3 is TGTGCCAGCAGCCAAGACAGATACAATGAGCAGTTCTTC. Translation: CASSQDRYNEQFF.

Only a few counts were recorded for this clone. The CDR3 nucleotides are TGTGCCAGCAGTTCCCTAGGGACAGGAGGCTTAGGAAACACCATATATTTT. It encodes CASSSLGTGGLGNTIYF. The chain joins TRBV28 to TRBJ1-3, with 8 positions matching TRBD1. This CDR3 is 17 amino acids long. The J segment lost 4 bases and the V segment lost 4 bases, leaving 12 bases of the junction unmatched. Germline lookup yields CDR1 MDHEN and CDR2 SYDVKM.

V usage is TRBV6-4 and J usage is TRBJ2-1; 8 bases are shared with TRBD2. The CDR3 length is 15 residues. The V gene end was trimmed by 4 bases and the J gene end by 7 bases; junction bases not matched to a gene: 9. Germline V gene lookup returns CDR1 MRHNA and CDR2 SNTAGT. The CDR3 region has the DNA TGTGCCAGCAGTGCGGCCGGGACTAGAAAGAATGAGCAGTTCTTC. Protein sequence: CASSAAGTRKNEQFF.

V is TRBV6-5 and J is TRBJ1-2; TRBD1 matches 7 bases. This CDR3 has 14 residues. V lost 6 bases to trimming and J lost 6 bases; unmatched junction nucleotides: 10. CDR1 MNHEY and CDR2 SVGAGI come from the germline V gene. CDR3 DNA sequence: TGTGCCAGCAGGACAGGGCGGAAAGGCCATGGCTACACCTTC. It encodes CASRTGRKGHGYTF.

CDR3 sequence (DNA): TGTGCCAGCAGTGCTCGGGCTAGCGGTCTTAAGTCCTACGAGCAGTACTTC. Its protein is CASSARASGLKSYEQYF. The gene calls are TRBV27 and TRBJ2-7; TRBD2 aligns across 7 bases. There are 17 residues in the CDR3. V was clipped by 5 bases and J by 1 base; unmatched bases: 14. The germline gives CDR1 MNHEY, CDR2 SMNVEV (reference sequence).

The CDR3, as DNA: TGTGCCAGCAGTTCCCCGCCCAGACAGGGGAGTGGCTACACCTTC. Protein: CASSSPPRQGSGYTF. This sequence joins TRBV28 and TRBJ1-2, with 8 nucleotides matching TRBD1. The CDR3 has 15 amino acids. V shed 4 bases and J 7 bases; nucleotides not matched to a gene: 11. Looked up from germline, CDR1 is MDHEN and CDR2 is SYDVKM.

The rearrangement uses TRBV5-1 and TRBJ2-7; perhaps TRBD2 as D (6 bases). The germline gives CDR1 SGHRS, CDR2 YFSETQ. Trimming pared 0 bases from V and 0 bases from J, leaving 22 bases between. This CDR3 spans 19 amino acids. CDR3 bases: TGCGCCAGCAGCTTGGCCCTAGGGGAAGGGCGGGAACGCTCCTACGAGCAGTACTTC. Encoded protein: CASSLALGEGRERSYEQYF.

This chain joins TRBV2 and TRBJ2-1, with D maybe TRBD2 (5 bases). Trimming took 5 bases from V and 7 from J, leaving 18 bases between them. CDR1 is SNHLY and CDR2 is FYNNEI in the germline V gene. This CDR3 comprises 15 residues. Written as DNA, the CDR3 is TGTGCCAGCAGTTCTCTAAGCGGCATCGGGAATGAGCAGTTCTTC. Its translation: CASSSLSGIGNEQFF.